Given below is one T cell receptor beta chain in context. Its binding antigen is unknown. The input lacks base qualities; no much larger clone sits a single base away. This entry belongs to a study of CD8 T cells in Susac syndrome (dated by TCRdb to between 2019 and 2020). About the study as a whole: Among the Susac syndrome patients who were sequenced, clinically active disease was present in six and clinical remission was observed in fewer than 10. Repertoire sequencing was used to test whether CD8+ T cell activation and differentiation in Susac syndrome was antigen driven. At blood withdrawal, Susac syndrome patients were therapy-naive, treated with corticosteroids (with IVIg additionally given to some), or treated with IVIg alone. CD8+ T cell repertoire clonality was compared between about a dozen healthy donors, approximately 14 Susac syndrome patients and 15 multiple sclerosis patients. General conclusions and limits of the study: The number of individuals in the TCR sequencing and HLA analysis was recognized as being relatively small. Sixteen Susac-specific public clones were identified in the total CD8+ repertoire, and roughly five Susac-specific public clones were identified in the CD8+ TEMRA repertoire. CD8+ repertoires in Susac syndrome showed clonal expansion, which was highest in CD8+ TEMRA cells and was greater in clinically active patients than in remitting patients.

RNA was extracted using the RNeasy kit, and about 0.45 to 1 ug of the RNA was reverse transcribed with random hexamers. The immunoSEQ multiplex PCR assay, covering 54 Vbeta and 13 Jbeta segments, was used to amplify TCR beta CDR3 regions. To correct PCR amplification bias, a synthetic template baseline was used for both primer optimization and computational correction. The original pipeline was this. Only productive sequences were kept, with reads annotated to V, D and J genes according to IMGT and analyzed in immunoSEQ Analyzer. To calculate clonality, Shannon entropy was normalized by log2 of the number of productive unique sequences and then subtracted from one. Public and private clones were assessed among the 100 most prevalent clones of each patient and control. A clone was defined as Susac-specific if it was absent from the healthy and MS cohorts, from roughly 1,000 published viral clones and from other ImmuneACCESS disease sequences. TCRdb ran its own pipeline on the public reads, namely fastp trimming at Q25 and MiXCR clone calling, and kept in-frame beta chains. Each record represents a unique CDR3 protein, reported with the most common genes and DNA among its rows. The V and J calls here are based on TCRdb, not the publication. The sample profile shows about 130,000 distinct CDR3 sequences; more than 85% of them were found once. About 0.18% of the sample goes to the ten largest clones.

The CDR3 contains 12 residues, cysteine and phenylalanine counted. Just CDR3 DNA is preserved here, 36 bases in frame from base 1. V drops 3 bases and J drops 11 bases, leaving 12 bases in between. The germline V gene provides CDR1 SGHTA and CDR2 FQGTGA. High-throughput TCR beta sequencing profiled peripheral blood CD8+ and CD4+ T cells from healthy donors, Susac syndrome patients and multiple sclerosis patients. The Susac syndrome patients fulfilled recently defined diagnostic criteria for either definite or probable disease. Bulk CD8+ and CD4+ T cells were purified by magnetic negative isolation, whereas CD8+ TEMRA cells were enriched by FACS. Blood was collected in EDTA tubes and processed within 24 hours, with PBMCs isolated through density gradient centrifugation. PBMCs intended for TCR sequencing were cryopreserved in liquid nitrogen and were subsequently thawed in a 37 degrees C water bath. The sorted or isolated CD4+, CD8+ and CD8+ TEMRA cells had a purity of 90% or higher.

Sequenced input: CD8+ T cells from PBMCs. The chain is assembled from TRBV7-3 and TRBJ2-3; TRBD2 is a possible D gene, resting on 5 matching bases. The receptor comes from a human donor with Susac syndrome. The base sequence is TGTGCCAGCAGCTTGGACTCCCTGGAGCAGTATTTT. This is translated as CASSLDSLEQYF.